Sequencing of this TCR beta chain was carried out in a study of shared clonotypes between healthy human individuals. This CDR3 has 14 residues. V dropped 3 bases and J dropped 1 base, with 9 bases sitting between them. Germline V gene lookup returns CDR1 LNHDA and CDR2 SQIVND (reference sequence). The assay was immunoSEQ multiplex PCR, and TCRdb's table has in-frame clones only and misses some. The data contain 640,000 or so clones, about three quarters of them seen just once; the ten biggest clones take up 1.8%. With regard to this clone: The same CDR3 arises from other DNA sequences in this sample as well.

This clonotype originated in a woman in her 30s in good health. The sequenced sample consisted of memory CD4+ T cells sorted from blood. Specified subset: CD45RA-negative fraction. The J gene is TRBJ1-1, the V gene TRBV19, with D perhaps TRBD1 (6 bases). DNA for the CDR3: TGTGCCAGTAGTATCGGGGGCTGGAACACTGAAGCTTTCTTT. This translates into CASSIGGWNTEAFF.